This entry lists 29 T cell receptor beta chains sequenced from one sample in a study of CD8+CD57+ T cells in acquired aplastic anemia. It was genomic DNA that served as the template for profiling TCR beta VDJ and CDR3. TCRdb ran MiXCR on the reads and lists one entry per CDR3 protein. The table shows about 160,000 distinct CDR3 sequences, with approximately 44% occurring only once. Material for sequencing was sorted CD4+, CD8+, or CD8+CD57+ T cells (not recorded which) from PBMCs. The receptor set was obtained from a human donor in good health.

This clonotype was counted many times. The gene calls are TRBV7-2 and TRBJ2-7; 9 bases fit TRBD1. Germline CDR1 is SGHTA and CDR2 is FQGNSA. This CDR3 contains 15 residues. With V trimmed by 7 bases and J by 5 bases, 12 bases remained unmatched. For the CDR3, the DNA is TGTGCCAGCAACCTCAGGGGACAGGGATGGAACGAGCAGTACTTC. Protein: CASNLRGQGWNEQYF.

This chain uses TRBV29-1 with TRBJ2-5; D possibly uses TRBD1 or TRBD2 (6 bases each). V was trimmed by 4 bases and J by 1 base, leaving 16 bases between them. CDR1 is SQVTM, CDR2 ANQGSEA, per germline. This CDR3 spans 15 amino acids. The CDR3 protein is CSVGRGTGVQETQYF. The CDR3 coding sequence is TGCAGCGTTGGAAGGGGGACGGGAGTCCAAGAGACCCAGTACTTC.

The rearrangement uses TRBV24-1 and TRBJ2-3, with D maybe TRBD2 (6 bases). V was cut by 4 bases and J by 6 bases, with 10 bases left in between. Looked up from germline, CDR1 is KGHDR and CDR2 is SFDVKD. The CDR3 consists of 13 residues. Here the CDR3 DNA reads TGTGCCACCAGTGAGCAGCGGGCGGATACGCAGTATTTT. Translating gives CATSEQRADTQYF.

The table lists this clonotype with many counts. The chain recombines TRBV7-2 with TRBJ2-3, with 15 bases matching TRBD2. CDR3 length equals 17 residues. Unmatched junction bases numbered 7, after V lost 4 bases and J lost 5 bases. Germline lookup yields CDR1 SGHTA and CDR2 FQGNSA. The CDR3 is CASSSPLGLAGGDTQYF. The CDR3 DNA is TGTGCCAGCAGCTCGCCCCTGGGACTAGCGGGGGGAGATACGCAGTATTTT.

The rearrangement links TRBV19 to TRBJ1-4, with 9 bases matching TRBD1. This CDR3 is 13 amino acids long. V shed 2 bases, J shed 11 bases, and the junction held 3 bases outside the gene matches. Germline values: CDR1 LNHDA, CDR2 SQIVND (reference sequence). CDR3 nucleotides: TGTGCCAGTAGTATAAGGACAGGGGATAAACTGTTTTTT. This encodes CASSIRTGDKLFF. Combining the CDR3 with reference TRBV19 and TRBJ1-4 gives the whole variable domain DGGITQSPKYLFRKEGQNVTLSCEQNLNHDAMYWYRQDPGQGLRLIYYSQIVNDFQKGDIAEGYSVSREKKESFPLTVTSAQKNPTAFYLCASSIRTGDKLFFGSGTQLSVL.

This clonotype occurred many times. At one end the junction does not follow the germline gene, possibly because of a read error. This CDR3 is CSVQELAGAAGTDTQYF. CDR3 bases: TGCAGCGTTCAAGAGCTAGCGGGAGCCGCGGGGACAGATACGCAGTATTTT. J is TRBJ2-3 and V is TRBV29-1; 10 bases agree with TRBD2. This CDR3 is 17 amino acids long. Per germline, CDR1 SQVTM and CDR2 ANQGSEA.

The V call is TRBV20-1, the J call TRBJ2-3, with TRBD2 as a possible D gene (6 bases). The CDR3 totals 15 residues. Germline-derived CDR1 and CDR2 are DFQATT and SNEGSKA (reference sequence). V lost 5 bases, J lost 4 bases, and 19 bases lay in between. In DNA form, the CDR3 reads TGCAGTGCTCCTGTTGCGGGGTTAAGCGCAGATACGCAGTATTTT. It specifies CSAPVAGLSADTQYF.

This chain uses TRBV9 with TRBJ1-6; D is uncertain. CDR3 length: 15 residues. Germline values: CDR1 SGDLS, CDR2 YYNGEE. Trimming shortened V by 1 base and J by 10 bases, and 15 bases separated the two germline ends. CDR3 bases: TGTGCCAGCAGCGTAATGGAGGGCTCGGGGTCACCCCTCCACTTT. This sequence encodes CASSVMEGSGSPLHF.

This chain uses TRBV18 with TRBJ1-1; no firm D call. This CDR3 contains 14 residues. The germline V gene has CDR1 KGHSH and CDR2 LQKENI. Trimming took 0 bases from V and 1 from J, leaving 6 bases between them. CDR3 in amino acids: CASSPPVTNTEAFF. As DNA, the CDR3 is TGTGCCAGCTCACCACCGGTTACGAACACTGAAGCTTTCTTT.

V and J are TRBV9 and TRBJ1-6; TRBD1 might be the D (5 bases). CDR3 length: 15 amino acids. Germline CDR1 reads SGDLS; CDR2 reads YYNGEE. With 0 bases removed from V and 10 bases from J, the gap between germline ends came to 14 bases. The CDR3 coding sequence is TGTGCCAGCAGCGTAGGTCAGGGCCGGAGATCACCCCTCCACTTT. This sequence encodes CASSVGQGRRSPLHF.

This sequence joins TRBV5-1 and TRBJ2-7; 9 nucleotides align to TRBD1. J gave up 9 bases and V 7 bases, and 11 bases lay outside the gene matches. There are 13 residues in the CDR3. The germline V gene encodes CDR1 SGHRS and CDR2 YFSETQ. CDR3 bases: TGCGCCAGCTCTACAGGGGGCACAGATACGCAGTACTTC. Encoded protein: CASSTGGTDTQYF.

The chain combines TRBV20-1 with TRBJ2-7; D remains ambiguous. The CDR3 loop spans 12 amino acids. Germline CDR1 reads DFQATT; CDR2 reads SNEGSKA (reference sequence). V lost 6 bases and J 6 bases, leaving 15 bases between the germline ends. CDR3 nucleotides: TGCAGTGCCCTACGACCGGGCATCGAGCAGTACTTC. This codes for CSALRPGIEQYF.

This CDR3 is CSARDSDRGRGIQYF. CDR3 nucleotide sequence: TGCAGTGCTAGAGATTCCGACAGGGGACGGGGCATTCAGTACTTC. The rearrangement joins TRBV20-1 to TRBJ2-4; the match to TRBD1 covers 8 bases. Germline assignment: CDR1 DFQATT and CDR2 SNEGSKA (reference sequence). Trimming cost V 0 bases and J 9 bases; bases outside gene matches: 10. The CDR3 is made up of 15 amino acids.

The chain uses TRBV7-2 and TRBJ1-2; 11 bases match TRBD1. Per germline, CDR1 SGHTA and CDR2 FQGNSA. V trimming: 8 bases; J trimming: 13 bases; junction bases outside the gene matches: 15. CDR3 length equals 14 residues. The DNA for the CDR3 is TGTGCCAGCGGTGGACAGGGGGCATCTTCTGGCCGCACCTTC. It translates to CASGGQGASSGRTF.

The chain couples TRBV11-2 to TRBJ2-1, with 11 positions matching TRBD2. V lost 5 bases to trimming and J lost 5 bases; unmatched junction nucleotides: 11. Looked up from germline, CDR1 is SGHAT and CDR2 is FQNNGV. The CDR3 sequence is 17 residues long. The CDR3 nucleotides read TGTGCCAGCAGCCAGTTCTCACTAGCGGGGGATCACAATGAGCAGTTCTTC. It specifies CASSQFSLAGDHNEQFF.

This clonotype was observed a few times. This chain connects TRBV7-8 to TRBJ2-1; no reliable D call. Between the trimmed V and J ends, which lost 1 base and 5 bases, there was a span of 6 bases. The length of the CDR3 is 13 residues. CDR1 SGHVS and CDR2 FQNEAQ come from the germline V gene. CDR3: CASSLVPDNEQFF. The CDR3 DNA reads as TGTGCCAGCAGCTTAGTACCCGACAATGAGCAGTTCTTC. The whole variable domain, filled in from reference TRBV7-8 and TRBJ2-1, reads GAGVSQSPRYKVAKRGQDVALRCDPISGHVSLFWYQQALGQGPEFLTYFQNEAQLDKSGLPSDRFFAERPEGSVSTLKIQRTQQEDSAVYLCASSLVPDNEQFFGPGTRLTVL.

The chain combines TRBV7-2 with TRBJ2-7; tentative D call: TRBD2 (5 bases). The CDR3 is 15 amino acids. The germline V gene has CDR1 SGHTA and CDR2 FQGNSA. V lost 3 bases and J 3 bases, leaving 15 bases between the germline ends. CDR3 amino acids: CASSFGVGRVYEQYF. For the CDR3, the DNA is TGTGCCAGCAGCTTCGGTGTAGGGCGGGTCTACGAGCAGTACTTC.

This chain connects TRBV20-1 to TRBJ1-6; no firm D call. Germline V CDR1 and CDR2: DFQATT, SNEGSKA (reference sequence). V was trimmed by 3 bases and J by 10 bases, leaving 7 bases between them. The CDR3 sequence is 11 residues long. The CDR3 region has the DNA TGCAGTGCTAGTTCGAGCTCACCCCTCCACTTT. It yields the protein CSASSSSPLHF.

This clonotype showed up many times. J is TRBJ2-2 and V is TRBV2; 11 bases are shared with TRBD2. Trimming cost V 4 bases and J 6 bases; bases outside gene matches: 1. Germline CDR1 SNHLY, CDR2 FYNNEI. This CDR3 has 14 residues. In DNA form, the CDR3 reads TGTGCCAGCAGTGTAGCGGGGGGGGCCGGGGAGCTGTTTTTT. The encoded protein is CASSVAGGAGELFF.

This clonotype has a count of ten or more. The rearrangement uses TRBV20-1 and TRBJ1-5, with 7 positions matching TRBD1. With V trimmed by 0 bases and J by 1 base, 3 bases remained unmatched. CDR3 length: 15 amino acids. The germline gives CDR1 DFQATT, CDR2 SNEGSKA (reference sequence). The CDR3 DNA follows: TGCAGTGCTAGAGATGGGACAGAGAGCAATCAGCCCCAGCATTTT. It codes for CSARDGTESNQPQHF.

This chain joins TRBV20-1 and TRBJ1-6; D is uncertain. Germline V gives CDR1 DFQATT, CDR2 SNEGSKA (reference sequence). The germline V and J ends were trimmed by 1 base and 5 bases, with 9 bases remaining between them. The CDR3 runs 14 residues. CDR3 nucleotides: TGCAGTGCTAGAGTCCGGTCCAATAATTCACCCCTCCACTTT. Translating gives CSARVRSNNSPLHF.

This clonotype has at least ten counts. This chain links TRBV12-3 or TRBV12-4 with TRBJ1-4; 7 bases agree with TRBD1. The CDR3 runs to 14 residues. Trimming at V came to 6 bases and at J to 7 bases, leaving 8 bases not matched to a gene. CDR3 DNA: TGTGCCAGCAGCTCGGACAGGTTAGGTGAAAAACTGTTTTTT. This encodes CASSSDRLGEKLFF.

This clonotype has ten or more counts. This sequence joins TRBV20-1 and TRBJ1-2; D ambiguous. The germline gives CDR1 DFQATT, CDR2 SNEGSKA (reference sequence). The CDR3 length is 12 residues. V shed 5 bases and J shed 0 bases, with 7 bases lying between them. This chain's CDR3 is CSASRPNYGYTF. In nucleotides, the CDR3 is TGCAGTGCTTCGAGACCTAACTATGGCTACACCTTC.

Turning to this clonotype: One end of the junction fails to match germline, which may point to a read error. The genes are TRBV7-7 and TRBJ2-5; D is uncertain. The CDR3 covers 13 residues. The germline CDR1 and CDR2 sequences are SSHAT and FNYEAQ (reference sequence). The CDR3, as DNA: TGTGCTAGCAGCTTAGCTAAACAAGAGACCCAGTACTTC. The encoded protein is CASSLAKQETQYF.

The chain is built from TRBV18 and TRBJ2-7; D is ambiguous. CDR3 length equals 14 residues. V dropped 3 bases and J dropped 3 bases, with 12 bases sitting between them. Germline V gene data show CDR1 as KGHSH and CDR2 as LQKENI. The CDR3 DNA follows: TGTGCCAGCTCACCCCCGAACCGATTCTACGAGCAGTACTTC. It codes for CASSPPNRFYEQYF.

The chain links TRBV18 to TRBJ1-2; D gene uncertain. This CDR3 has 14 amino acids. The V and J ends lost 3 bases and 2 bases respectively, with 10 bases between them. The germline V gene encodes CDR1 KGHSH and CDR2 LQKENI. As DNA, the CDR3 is TGTGCCAGCTCACCGGGAAACGGGAACTATGGCTACACCTTC. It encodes CASSPGNGNYGYTF.

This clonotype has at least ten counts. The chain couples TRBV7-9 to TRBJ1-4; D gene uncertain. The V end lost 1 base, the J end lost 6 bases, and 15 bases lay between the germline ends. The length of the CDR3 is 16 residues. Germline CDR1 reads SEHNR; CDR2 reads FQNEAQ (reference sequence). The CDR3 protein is CASSLVWAVDHEKLFF. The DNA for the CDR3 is TGTGCCAGCAGCTTAGTCTGGGCAGTCGATCATGAAAAACTGTTTTTT. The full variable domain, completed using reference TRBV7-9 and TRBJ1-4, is DTGVSQNPRHKITKRGQNVTFRCDPISEHNRLYWYRQTLGQGPEFLTYFQNEAQLEKSRLLSDRFSAERPKGSFSTLEIQRTEQGDSAMYLCASSLVWAVDHEKLFFGSGTQLSVL.

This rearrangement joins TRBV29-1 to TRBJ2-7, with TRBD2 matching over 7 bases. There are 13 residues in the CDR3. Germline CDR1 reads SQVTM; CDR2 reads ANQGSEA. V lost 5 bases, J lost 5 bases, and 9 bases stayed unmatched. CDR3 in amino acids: CSVRPSGNNEQYF. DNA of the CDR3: TGCAGCGTTCGACCTAGCGGAAACAACGAGCAGTACTTC.

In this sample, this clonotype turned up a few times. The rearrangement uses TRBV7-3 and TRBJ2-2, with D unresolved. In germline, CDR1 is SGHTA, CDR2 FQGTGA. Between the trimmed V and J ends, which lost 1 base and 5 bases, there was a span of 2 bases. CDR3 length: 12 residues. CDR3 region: CASSLITGELFF. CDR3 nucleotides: TGTGCCAGCAGCTTAATTACCGGGGAGCTGTTTTTT. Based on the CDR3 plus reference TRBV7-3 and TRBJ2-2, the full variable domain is GAGVSQTPSNKVTEKGKYVELRCDPISGHTALYWYRQSLGQGPEFLIYFQGTGAADDSGLPNDRFFAVRPEGSVSTLKIQRTERGDSAVYLCASSLITGELFFGEGSRLTVL.